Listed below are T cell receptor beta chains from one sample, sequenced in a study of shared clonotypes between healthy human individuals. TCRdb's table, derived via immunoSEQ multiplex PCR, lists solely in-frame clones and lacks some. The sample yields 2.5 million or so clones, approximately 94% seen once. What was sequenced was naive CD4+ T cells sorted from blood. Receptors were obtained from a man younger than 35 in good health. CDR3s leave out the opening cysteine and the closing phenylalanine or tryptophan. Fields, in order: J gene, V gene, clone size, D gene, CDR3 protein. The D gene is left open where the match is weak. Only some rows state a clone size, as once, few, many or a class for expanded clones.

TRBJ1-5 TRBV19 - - ASSMQGVFRQPQH
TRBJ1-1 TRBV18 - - ASSRSEGGLTEAF
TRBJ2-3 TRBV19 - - ASSPNLRTDTQY
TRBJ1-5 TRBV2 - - ASSETGISNQPQH
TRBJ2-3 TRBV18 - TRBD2 ASSPQPGLAGTDTQY
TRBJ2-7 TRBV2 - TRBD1 ASKTDRPTYEQY
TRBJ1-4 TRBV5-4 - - ASSLEGTRREKLF
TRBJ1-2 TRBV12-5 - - ASGDTETYGYT
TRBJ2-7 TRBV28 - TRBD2 ASTPGGVSPYEQY
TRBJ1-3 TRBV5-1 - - ASSLASTGYGNTIY
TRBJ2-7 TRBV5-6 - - ASSFQGTNYEQY
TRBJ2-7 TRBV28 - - ASSPRLPPEQY
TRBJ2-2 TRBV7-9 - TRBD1 ASSSQGALTGELF
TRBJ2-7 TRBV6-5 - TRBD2 ASSYSHSLAGYEQY
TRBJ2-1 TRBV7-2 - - ASKGGNYNEQF
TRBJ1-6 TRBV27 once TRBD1 ASSPSGQTNSPLH
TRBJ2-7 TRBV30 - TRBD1 AWRPGTGIGEQY
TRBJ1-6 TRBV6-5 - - ASSPGRDNSPLH
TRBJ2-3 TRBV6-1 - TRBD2 ASSEGAGGTDTQY
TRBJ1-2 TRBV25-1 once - ASSENDGIYGYT
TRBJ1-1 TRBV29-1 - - SAYQGGEAF
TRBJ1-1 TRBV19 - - ASSIRASGTEAF
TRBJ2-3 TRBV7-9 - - ASSLLGTGFSTDTQY
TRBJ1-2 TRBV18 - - ASSRLDYGYT
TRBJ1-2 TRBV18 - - ASSQRQDGYT
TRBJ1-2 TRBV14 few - ASSADMNYGYT
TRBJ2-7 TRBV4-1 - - ASSRSPISESSYEQY
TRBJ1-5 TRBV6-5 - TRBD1 ASSSGTGGNQPQH
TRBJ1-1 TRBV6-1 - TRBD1 ASSLLTGGHTEAF